Described below is a single T cell receptor beta chain sequence and its context. Its antigen is currently unknown. The CDR3 totals 14 residues. Trimming stripped 0 bases from V and 12 bases from J, with 15 bases between. TCRdb processed the 5' RACE reads anew with MiXCR; each CDR3 protein has one entry. The table lists about 6,700 distinct CDR3 sequences, roughly half of them singletons. Study-level findings and limits: Greatest tumor Treg TCR overlap was with tumor naive CD4+ cells.

This receptor was identified in a female donor with breast cancer. The sample consisted of naive CD4+ T cells sorted from a lymph node. Subset noted: naive CD4+ T cells, CD4+CD45RA+CD25-. The chain combines TRBV12-3 or TRBV12-4 with TRBJ2-1; D ambiguous. The CDR3 sequence: CASSLALSSHGQFF. CDR3 DNA sequence: TGTGCCAGCAGTTTAGCGCTATCGTCCCACGGGCAGTTCTTC.